The following is a T cell receptor (beta chain) sequence with its context. This sample includes further DNA sequences coding for the same CDR3. The sample originates from a study of somatic mutations in cytotoxic T cells in rheumatoid arthritis. Study-level information: Patients had 30 ml EDTA blood drawn right after diagnosis, before any treatment.

V lost 7 bases, J lost 1 base, and 10 bases lay in between. Looked up from germline, CDR1 is MDHEN and CDR2 is SYDVKM. The CDR3 sequence is 13 residues long. The data were produced by immunoSEQ multiplex PCR, yet TCRdb's version contains in-frame clones alone and is incomplete. The sample comprises over 2,000 clones, about 85% of which are singletons, and roughly 10% rests with the top ten. The sequence came from a woman aged 70 to 79 with rheumatoid arthritis. The J gene is TRBJ1-1, the V gene TRBV28, with D maybe TRBD1 (5 bases). The sequencing sample was made of CD8+ T cells sorted from blood. This CDR3 is CASTPDRNTEAFF. For the CDR3, the DNA is TGTGCCAGCACCCCAGACAGGAACACTGAAGCTTTCTTT. The variable domain in full, with the rest retrieved from reference TRBV28 and TRBJ1-1, is DVKVTQSSRYLVKRTGEKVFLECVQDMDHENMFWYRQDPGLGLRLIYFSYDVKMKEKGDIPEGYSVSREKKERFSLILESASTNQTSMYLCASTPDRNTEAFFGQGTRLTVV.